This entry features one T cell receptor (beta chain) sequence. The antigen remains unidentified. V trimming: 5 bases; J trimming: 9 bases; junction bases outside the gene matches: 14. Looked up from germline, CDR1 is MNHNY and CDR2 is SVGAGI (reference sequence). This CDR3 comprises 16 residues. The data are from a study of T-cell memory formation after mild COVID-19. Study conclusions and caveats: Some SARS-CoV-2-responding clones were already detected in memory before infection.

Using its own MiXCR run on the 5' RACE reads, TCRdb lists one record per CDR3 protein. Here the sample spans hundreds of thousands of distinct CDR3 sequences, 20% to 25% being singletons. Source material: PBMCs or a T cell subset sorted from them (not recorded which). The chain links TRBV6-6 to TRBJ2-1; 9 positions match TRBD1. The sequence derives from an adult woman who had mild COVID-19 (a few samples of this study predate the infection). Cell type and time point are not known. The CDR3: CASSPGQGIFFIEQFF. DNA for the CDR3: TGTGCCAGCAGTCCGGGACAGGGTATTTTTTTTATTGAGCAGTTCTTC.